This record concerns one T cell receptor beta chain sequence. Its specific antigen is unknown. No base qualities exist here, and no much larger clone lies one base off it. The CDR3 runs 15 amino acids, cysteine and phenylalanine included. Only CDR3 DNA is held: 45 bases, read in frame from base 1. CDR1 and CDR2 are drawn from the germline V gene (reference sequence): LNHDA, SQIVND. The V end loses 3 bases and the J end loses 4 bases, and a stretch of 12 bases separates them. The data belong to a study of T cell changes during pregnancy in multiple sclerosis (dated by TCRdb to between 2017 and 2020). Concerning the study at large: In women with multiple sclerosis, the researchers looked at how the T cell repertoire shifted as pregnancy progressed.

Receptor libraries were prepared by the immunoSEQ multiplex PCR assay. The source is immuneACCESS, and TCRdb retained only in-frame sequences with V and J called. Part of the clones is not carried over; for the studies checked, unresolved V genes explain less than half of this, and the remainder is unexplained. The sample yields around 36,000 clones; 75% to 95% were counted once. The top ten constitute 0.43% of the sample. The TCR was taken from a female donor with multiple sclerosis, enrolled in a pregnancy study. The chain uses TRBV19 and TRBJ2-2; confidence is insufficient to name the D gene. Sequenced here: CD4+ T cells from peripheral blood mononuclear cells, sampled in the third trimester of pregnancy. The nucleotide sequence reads TGTGCCAGTAGTATGGAAGTACGGGTCACCGGGGAGCTGTTTTTT. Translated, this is CASSMEVRVTGELFF.